This record concerns one T cell receptor beta chain sequence. It lacks a known antigen. No base qualities exist here, and no much larger clone lies one base off it. This sample is drawn from a study of T cells in Graves' hyperthyroidism and ophthalmopathy (dated by TCRdb to between 2018 and 2021). With regard to the full study: Peripheral blood was collected at initial diagnosis, before any treatment. A discovery cohort of roughly 96 patients, roughly 40 with Graves' ophthalmopathy and 57 with stable Graves' hyperthyroidism, was used to find distinguishing TCR V-J signatures. Whether ophthalmopathy could be predicted prospectively was tested in an independent validation cohort made up of under 20 hyperthyroidism patients plus 17 patients who later progressed to ophthalmopathy. The 85 to 100 discovery patients were divided at random into training and test sets in a 7:3 ratio. In addition, the study compared T-cell repertoires in thyroid tissue and in blood from several Graves' hyperthyroidism patients. Following sampling, methimazole starting at 30 mg daily was given to hyperthyroidism patients, and high-dose intravenous methylprednisolone was given to ophthalmopathy patients. TCR Vbeta CDR3 sequencing of fewer than 150 peripheral blood samples (over 40 ophthalmopathy, roughly 72 hyperthyroidism and around 17 progressor patients) is reported in the paper.

The CDR3 sequence holds 15 residues, the cysteine and phenylalanine included. Only the CDR3 part of the read is kept: 45 bases, read in frame from the first base. The germline V end is reduced by 2 bases and the J end by 7 bases; junction bases left unmatched: 7. From a lookup of the germline V gene, CDR1 and CDR2 are SGHRS and YFSETQ. Stable Graves' hyperthyroidism was defined as no progression to ophthalmopathy during 18 months of follow-up. Hyperthyroidism patients were newly diagnosed, with disease duration under 2 months, and aged 18 to 65 years. Exclusion was applied to patients with uncontrolled infections, other autoimmune diseases, pregnancy or lactation. Diagnoses were based on clinical symptoms, serum thyroxine and TRAb, thyroid ultrasound and orbital computed tomography. PBMCs were isolated from 7.5 to 10 ml of fresh peripheral blood by Ficoll-Paque density gradient centrifugation. Total RNA was extracted using Trizol reagent, and RNA quality was assessed on an Agilent 2100 Bioanalyzer.

Amplification of TCR beta CDR3 regions was carried out from RNA transcripts. A first-round RT-PCR of the TCR CDR3 used the HTBI primer set with the Qiagen OneStep RT-PCR kit. A second multiplex PCR round built the libraries, followed by size selection and purification. Sequencing of the libraries was done on an Illumina HiSeq2000 using paired-end 100 bp reads. Concerning the study's data processing: Raw data were processed with SOAPnuke, discarding reads with adapters, uncalled bases, mean Phred below 15, or no exact constant-primer or identifier match. COPE v1.2.5 was used to merge high-quality paired reads, and clonotypes were defined as unique nucleotide sequences. Clonotypes were aligned to IMGT TRBV, TRBD and TRBJ reference segments using MiTCR v1.1. Analysis was restricted to V-J combinations with a frequency above 0.0001, which covered roughly 99% of repertoires. A TCS score was defined as the ratio of F50 (clonal expansion) to E x V (chaos), with BLOSUM62-based TCRdist applied between CDR3 peptides within each V-J. Welch's t-statistics and random forest reduced fewer than 600 V-J features to around 14, which were used in a naive Bayes classifier (R e1071). The public reads were quality trimmed at Q25 with fastp and then assembled into clones with MiXCR by TCRdb, keeping productive beta chains. Entries that share a CDR3 protein sequence are merged under the most common genes and DNA. Clone size and V and J calls follow TCRdb, not the original study. This sample is represented by some 400,000 distinct CDR3 sequences; 19% of them were singletons. The ten most abundant clones make up approximately 4% of the sample.

General conclusions and limits of the study: Sample size was not statistically predetermined, and investigators were not blinded to group allocation. Most expanded thyroid clonotypes (frequency above 0.001) were also found in blood, which suggests that blood repertoires may mirror thyroid immune responses. During validation, the model predicted progression to ophthalmopathy a median of roughly six months ahead of onset, with approximately 71% sensitivity and 72% to 85% specificity. Ophthalmopathy was separated from stable hyperthyroidism by a 13 V-J signature model, with 87.88% sensitivity and 81% to 83% specificity obtained in cross-validation and 80%/75% obtained in testing.

The V and J segments used are TRBV5-1 and TRBJ2-2; TRBD2 matches 8 bases in the middle. The receptor's source is a woman aged 18-30 years with Graves' hyperthyroidism. The sample was blood. The CDR3 reads as follows: CASSFNSGDHGELFF. The DNA sequence is TGCGCCAGCAGCTTTAATAGCGGGGATCACGGGGAGCTGTTTTTT. Joined to the reference TRBV5-1 and TRBJ2-2 proteins, this CDR3 gives the full variable domain: KAGVTQTPRYLIKTRGQQVTLSCSPISGHRSVSWYQQTPGQGLQFLFEYFSETQRNKGNFPGRFSGRQFSNSRSEMNVSTLELGDSALYLCASSFNSGDHGELFFGEGSRLTVL.